This T cell receptor beta chain originates from a study of blood T cell repertoires in COVID-19. The overall study: Nucleic acid was either cDNA or gDNA, and it came from T cells, B-cell-depleted T cells, or PBMCs.

Libraries were prepared by immunoSEQ multiplex PCR; TCRdb keeps only in-frame clonotypes and omits some of them. The sample lists more than 25,000 clones, approximately 80% occurring once. The CDR3 runs 15 residues. Germline CDR1 MGHRA, CDR2 YSYEKL. Trimming pared 4 bases from V and 9 bases from J, leaving 19 bases between. This chain uses TRBV4-1 with TRBJ2-1, with a weak D call TRBD1 (5 bases). This TCR was sampled from a human donor in a cohort sampled during active COVID-19. The sequenced sample consisted of peripheral blood. The CDR3 DNA follows: TGCGCCAGCAGCCGACCCTTAGGGGTCTCGGGTGAGCAGTTCTTC. This sequence encodes CASSRPLGVSGEQFF.